The T cell receptor beta chain under discussion was sequenced for a study of CD4+ T cells in melanoma. TCRdb keeps only in-frame clones here, not all; method: immunoSEQ multiplex PCR. Of around 16,000 clones listed, approximately 76% are singletons. General study results and limits: Neoantigen-specific CD4+ T cells in melanoma reportedly had diverse differentiation states. CD8+ T cell, macrophage and B cell function reportedly correlated with neoantigen-specific CD4+ T cells.

The CDR3 extends over 16 amino acids. V lost 6 bases, J lost 3 bases, and 12 bases stayed unmatched. Germline V gives CDR1 KGHSH, CDR2 LQKENI. Of note for this clone: Antigen: not known.

V and J are TRBV18 and TRBJ1-1; 8 bases agree with TRBD1. Sample: cells from a culture (not recorded whether cultured in vitro). The source is a human donor with melanoma. The chain's CDR3 is CASSRVSGTGHTEAFF. CDR3 sequence (DNA): TGTGCCAGCTCCAGAGTATCCGGGACAGGCCACACTGAAGCTTTCTTT.